By frequency in the sample, the clone carrying this TCR beta chain is medium-sized. The target antigen is unknown. This specimen belongs to a study of prognosis after radiotherapy for stage I lung cancer. Whole-study context: In 12 to 15 patients the disease was a newly diagnosed primary stage I lung tumor, whereas a few had oligometastatic NSCLC following surgical resection of the primary tumor.

CDR1 and CDR2 (germline): SGHRS, YFSETQ. J gave up 1 base and V 3 bases, and 9 bases lay outside the gene matches. CDR3 length: 17 residues. With two-round multiplex PCR, TCR beta CDR3 sequences were amplified from genomic DNA. Initially, in first-round PCR, primers specific to each TRBV and TRBJ gene were used. In TCRdb, the multiplex PCR reads were re-called with MiXCR into one record per CDR3 protein. In the table there are 31,000 or so distinct CDR3 sequences, roughly 52% of which are singletons. Study findings and constraints: A drop in unique TCR clone counts was seen after stereotactic body radiation therapy, median around 10,000 versus 6,500. Where distant metastases developed, patients had lower Shannon entropy after stereotactic body radiation therapy.

The receptor comes from a donor aged 50 or older with non-small cell lung cancer. V and J are TRBV5-1 and TRBJ2-2; 7 positions match TRBD1. The sample consisted of PBMCs, taken before or after stereotactic body radiation therapy (not recorded which). Written as DNA, the CDR3 is TGCGCCAGCAGCTCGAACCCCGGGACAGTGAACACCGGGGAGCTGTTTTTT. It is translated as CASSSNPGTVNTGELFF.